Shown below are 21 T cell receptor beta chains from a single sample sequenced in a study of blood T cell repertoires in COVID-19. Clones were sequenced by immunoSEQ multiplex PCR, and TCRdb holds only the in-frame ones, with some missing. The sample has more than 90,000 clones; roughly 90% are singletons. Sequencing input: peripheral blood. These receptors were taken from a human donor in a cohort sampled during active COVID-19.

CDR3 residues: CASRGHIISGANVLTF. Here the CDR3 DNA reads TGTGCCAGTAGGGGACACATTATCTCTGGGGCCAACGTCCTGACTTTC. The chain is built from TRBV19 and TRBJ2-6; TRBD1 is a possible D gene (6 bases). Germline V gives CDR1 LNHDA, CDR2 SQIVND (reference sequence). CDR3 length: 16 amino acids. Trimming cost V 6 bases and J 0 bases, with 12 bases left between them.

V and J are TRBV12-5 and TRBJ2-7; TRBD2 aligns across 14 bases. This CDR3 has 17 residues. Trimming took 3 bases from V and 6 from J; bases not matched to a gene: 10. Germline V gene lookup returns CDR1 LGHNT and CDR2 FRNRAP. The CDR3 sequence: CASGLLLGLAGGGEQYF. The CDR3 region has the DNA TGTGCTAGTGGTTTACTACTCGGACTAGCGGGAGGAGGCGAGCAGTACTTC. The full variable domain, in which reference TRBV12-5 and TRBJ2-7 provide the parts outside the CDR3, is DARVTQTPRHKVTEMGQEVTMRCQPILGHNTVFWYRQTMMQGLELLAYFRNRAPLDDSGMPKDRFSAEMPDATLATLKIQPSEPRDSAVYFCASGLLLGLAGGGEQYFGPGTRLTVT.

This clone was observed once. This chain joins TRBV28 and TRBJ1-2; D call uncertain. Trimming stripped 4 bases from V and 1 base from J, with 19 bases between. The CDR3 consists of 17 residues. The germline gives CDR1 MDHEN, CDR2 SYDVKM. The CDR3 nucleotides read TGTGCCAGCAGTTCACTTCCGCGGCTCGGAGTTAACTATGGCTACACCTTC. Translating gives CASSSLPRLGVNYGYTF.

The gene calls are TRBV25-1 and TRBJ1-1; D is ambiguous. The CDR3 totals 13 residues. Trimming left V 0 bases short and J 11 bases short, with 13 bases between. CDR1 and CDR2 from the germline V gene are MGHDK and SYGVNS. The CDR3 here is CASSEYWRAGAFF. The CDR3 nucleotides read TGTGCCAGCAGTGAATATTGGAGGGCTGGGGCTTTCTTT.

The chain uses TRBV18 and TRBJ2-1, with 7 nucleotides matching TRBD2. The CDR3 runs to 16 residues. CDR1 KGHSH and CDR2 LQKENI come from the germline V gene. V shed 3 bases, J shed 1 base, and the junction held 6 bases outside the gene matches. The CDR3 DNA sequence: TGTGCCAGCTCACCCGAACTAGCGTTGTCCTACAATGAGCAGTTCTTC. Translating it yields CASSPELALSYNEQFF.

This clone showed up just once. This sequence joins TRBV7-6 and TRBJ1-1; D unclear. The length of the CDR3 is 12 residues. With 2 bases removed from V and 10 bases from J, the gap between germline ends came to 11 bases. The germline V gene encodes CDR1 SGHVS and CDR2 FNYEAQ. In nucleotides, the CDR3 is TGTGCCAGCAGCTTATCAGCGGGAGCAGCTTTCTTT. Amino acid sequence: CASSLSAGAAFF.

This chain uses TRBV19 with TRBJ1-4, with 7 bases that match TRBD1. With 5 bases clipped from V and 6 bases from J, the junction kept 6 bases outside the gene matches. Germline V gene data show CDR1 as LNHDA and CDR2 as SQIVND (reference sequence). CDR3 length equals 14 residues. Here the CDR3 reads CASSATGADEKLFF. CDR3 nucleotide sequence: TGTGCCAGTAGTGCCACAGGGGCGGATGAAAAACTGTTTTTT.

This chain links TRBV6-1 with TRBJ1-2, with 7 bases lining up with TRBD1. The germline gives CDR1 MNHNS, CDR2 SASEGT. The CDR3 is made up of 15 amino acids. Trimming removed 1 base from V and 8 bases from J; junction bases left unmatched: 10. The CDR3 DNA sequence: TGTGCCAGCAGTGAAGTAGGGGACAGCTCTCAGGGCTACACCTTC. Translation: CASSEVGDSSQGYTF.

This clone was detected only a few times. This chain uses TRBV7-9 with TRBJ2-7; TRBD1 matches at 10 bases. The V and J ends lost 4 bases and 1 base, in that order; junction bases with no gene match: 4. Per the germline V gene, CDR1 is SEHNR and CDR2 is FQNEAQ (reference sequence). This CDR3 is built from 15 residues. CDR3 sequence: CASSSPGQGSYEQYF. CDR3 coding DNA: TGTGCCAGCAGCTCACCGGGACAGGGGTCCTACGAGCAGTACTTC.

This sequence joins TRBV19 and TRBJ1-2, with TRBD1 matching 7 bases. V was pared by 4 bases and J by 8 bases, with 10 bases of the junction left unmatched. The germline gives CDR1 LNHDA, CDR2 SQIVND (reference sequence). The CDR3 extends over 14 amino acids. For the CDR3, the DNA is TGTGCCAGTAGTAGAATTGGACAGGAAAAGGGCTACACCTTC. Residues: CASSRIGQEKGYTF.

This chain uses TRBV11-3 with TRBJ2-3; D not certain. The CDR3 is made up of 12 amino acids. Germline V gene sequence: CDR1 SGHNT, CDR2 YENEEA. V lost 5 bases, J lost 8 bases, and 11 bases lay in between. In DNA form, the CDR3 reads TGTGCCAGCAGCCTCCAGGCCGCTACGCAGTATTTT. Translating gives CASSLQAATQYF.

The chain is built from TRBV5-1 and TRBJ1-4, with D possibly being TRBD1 (5 bases). V was pared by 7 bases and J by 3 bases, with 13 bases between. This CDR3 comprises 14 residues. Germline V CDR1 and CDR2: SGHRS, YFSETQ. DNA for the CDR3: TGCGCCAGCCCCAATAGGGGTGCTAATGAAAAACTGTTTTTT. It translates to CASPNRGANEKLFF.

The chain uses TRBV30 and TRBJ2-2; possible D gene TRBD2, 6 bases. Germline V gene data show CDR1 as GTSNPN and CDR2 as SVGIG (reference sequence). V lost 3 bases, J lost 5 bases, and 10 bases lay in between. CDR3 length: 13 residues. CDR3 protein: CAWSGLPTGELFF. CDR3 DNA sequence: TGTGCCTGGAGCGGACTACCGACCGGGGAGCTGTTTTTT.

V and J are TRBV6-5 and TRBJ2-2; 8 bases line up with TRBD1. From germline, CDR1 is MNHEY and CDR2 SVGAGI. The CDR3 is 14 amino acids. The V and J ends lost 10 bases and 8 bases, in that order; junction bases with no gene match: 12. In DNA form, the CDR3 reads TGTGCCATCCTCAGGACAGGGTGGAATGGGGAGCTGTTTTTT. Its protein is CAILRTGWNGELFF.

The count of this clone is one. The V gene is TRBV29-1, the J gene TRBJ2-2; possibly TRBD2 for D (5 bases). The CDR3 contains 14 residues. The V end lost 5 bases, the J end lost 0 bases, and 10 bases lay between the germline ends. The germline CDR1 and CDR2 sequences are SQVTM and ANQGSEA. CDR3 sequence: CSVFTGANTGELFF. In DNA form, the CDR3 reads TGCAGCGTTTTCACCGGGGCGAACACCGGGGAGCTGTTTTTT.

Written as DNA, the CDR3 is TGTGCCACCAGCAGAGATTTGGGACTAGATGGGGATACGCAGTATTTT. Residues: CATSRDLGLDGDTQYF. This sequence joins TRBV15 and TRBJ2-3, with 8 bases that match TRBD2. J lost 6 bases, V lost 0 bases, and 8 bases had no gene match. The CDR3 loop spans 16 amino acids. Germline lookup yields CDR1 LNHNV and CDR2 YYDKDF (reference sequence).

V is TRBV6-1 and J is TRBJ2-1; tentatively, D is TRBD2 (5 bases). CDR3 length equals 18 residues. The germline gives CDR1 MNHNS, CDR2 SASEGT. Trimming pared 2 bases from V and 4 bases from J, leaving 21 bases between. CDR3 coding DNA: TGTGCCAGCAGTGAATCGGTCGATATCGGCGGGCAATACAATGAGCAGTTCTTC. Protein sequence: CASSESVDIGGQYNEQFF.

The chain is built from TRBV5-1 and TRBJ2-5, with 8 bases lining up with TRBD2. V lost 1 base and J lost 5; bases outside the gene matches: 4. CDR1 is SGHRS, CDR2 YFSETQ, per germline. The CDR3 is made up of 14 amino acids. The CDR3 DNA follows: TGCGCCAGCAGCTTGCAGCCGGGAGGGGAGACCCAGTACTTC. As protein: CASSLQPGGETQYF.

The V call is TRBV5-1, the J call TRBJ1-1; unclear D gene. Germline loops: CDR1 SGHRS, CDR2 YFSETQ. This CDR3 has 15 residues. Trimming shortened V by 0 bases and J by 3 bases, and 12 bases separated the two germline ends. CDR3 amino acids: CASSLVGVGDTEAFF. CDR3 DNA: TGCGCCAGCAGCTTGGTCGGGGTTGGGGACACTGAAGCTTTCTTT.

The V call is TRBV19, the J call TRBJ1-1, with D tentatively TRBD1 (5 bases). This CDR3 contains 13 residues. V lost 5 bases and J lost 6, with 13 bases in between. CDR1 is LNHDA, CDR2 SQIVND, per germline (reference sequence). CDR3: CASSRSGWPEAFF. The CDR3 nucleotides read TGTGCCAGTAGTCGGTCAGGGTGGCCTGAAGCTTTCTTT.

The CDR3 here is CASSPVFSGDEQYF. Here the CDR3 DNA reads TGTGCCAGCTCACCCGTTTTTTCGGGGGACGAGCAGTACTTC. This sequence joins TRBV18 and TRBJ2-7; possible D gene TRBD2, 6 bases. V was clipped by 3 bases and J by 5 bases, with 14 bases between them. Germline assignment: CDR1 KGHSH and CDR2 LQKENI. The CDR3 contains 14 residues.